The clone carrying this T cell receptor beta chain was seen a few times. This specimen belongs to a study of blood T cell repertoires in COVID-19. Study information: Researchers got acute and convalescent COVID-19 samples from the United States, Italy and Spain. T cells, B-cell-depleted T cells, or PBMCs provided the cDNA or gDNA that served as material.

The CDR3 length is 14 residues. The V gene lost 0 bases and the J gene lost 6 bases, with 13 bases spanning the gap. CDR1 is SGDLS, CDR2 YYNGEE, per germline. Seattle patients were enrolled during active infection and followed longitudinally. Original processing methods: Researchers report that nucleated cell counts were estimated from reference gene primer amplification. The data were produced by immunoSEQ multiplex PCR, yet TCRdb's version contains in-frame clones alone and is incomplete. V and J calls and clone size are copied from that table; D and trimming were computed from the DNA. Counted here are about 300,000 clones, approximately 84% occurring once; the ten biggest clones make up approximately 1.5%.

The chain employs TRBV9 and TRBJ2-7; D is possibly TRBD2 (5 bases). The clonotype comes from a human donor with COVID-19, enrolled during active disease. The donor label of this sample is uncertain. The sequenced sample was peripheral blood. CDR3: CASSVGLAAGEQYF. For the CDR3, the DNA is TGTGCCAGCAGCGTAGGCCTAGCCGCGGGCGAGCAGTACTTC.